The 4 T cell receptor beta chains below come from one sample, sequenced in a study of T cells in Graves' hyperthyroidism and ophthalmopathy. TCR beta CDR3 regions were amplified from RNA. Using the HTBI primer set, a first-round RT-PCR was run on the TCR CDR3. Using its own MiXCR run on the multiplex PCR reads, TCRdb lists one record per CDR3 protein. The sample consists of roughly 700,000 distinct CDR3 sequences, 30% to 40% of them appearing once. Input material: blood. These receptors were obtained from a woman aged 40 to 50 with Graves' hyperthyroidism.

A few counts support this clonotype. The V gene is TRBV5-5, the J gene TRBJ2-7; no firm D call. This CDR3 has 15 residues. Trimming shortened V by 4 bases and J by 6 bases, and 20 bases separated the two germline ends. Germline CDR1 is SGHKS and CDR2 is YYEKEE (reference sequence). CDR3 coding DNA: TGTGCCAGCAGCCAACATAGTGGGCAGGTTCTCGAGCAGTACTTC. Its translation is CASSQHSGQVLEQYF.

The V and J genes are TRBV25-1 and TRBJ1-6; no clear D gene. This CDR3 spans 9 amino acids. Germline CDR1 is MGHDK and CDR2 is SYGVNS. The CDR3 region has the DNA TGTGCTAGAGACTCACCCCTCCACTTT. Translated, it gives CARDSPLHF.

The rearrangement uses TRBV12-3 or TRBV12-4 and TRBJ1-5; 9 nucleotides align to TRBD1. V lost 2 bases to trimming and J lost 4 bases; unmatched junction nucleotides: 6. This CDR3 contains 16 residues. The CDR3 sequence is CASSLRTGVGNQPQHF. Written as DNA, the CDR3 is TGTGCCAGCAGTTTACGGACAGGGGTTGGGAATCAGCCCCAGCATTTT.

In this sample, this clonotype turned up a few times. A far bigger clonotype differs at one base, so this is likely a read error. The chain is built from TRBV6-1 and TRBJ1-1, with D perhaps TRBD1 (5 bases). The V end lost 5 bases, the J end lost 5 bases, and 9 bases lay between the germline ends. The CDR3 extends over 12 amino acids. Germline values: CDR1 MNHNS, CDR2 SASEGT. CDR3 amino acids: CASSPGWTEAFF. CDR3 bases: TGTGCCAGCAGTCCAGGGTGGACTGAAGCTTTCTTT.